This is a list of T cell receptor beta chains from one sample in a study of graft-versus-host responses after intestinal transplantation. Produced via immunoSEQ multiplex PCR; TCRdb's table is partial and in-frame only. The repertoire holds more than 55,000 clones, with 70% to 90% as singletons. The material sequenced was PBMCs, taken 26 days after transplant. These receptors originate from a human patient who received an intestinal transplant, so some T cells may come from the graft donor. Both conserved end residues are part of each CDR3. The D gene is left open where the match is weak. Clone sizes are given selectively: once, few, many, or a class where the clone is expanded.

TGTGCCAGCAGTGAAGCGGGACATAGCAATCAGCCCCAGCATTTT CASSEAGHSNQPQHF TRBV6-1 15 NA NA TRBJ1-5
TGCGCCAGCAGCCAAGAAATTAACCGCATATTAGCCTTC CASSQEINRILAF TRBV4-1 13 NA NA TRBJ1-2
TGTGCCAGCAGCTTGAGGCCAGCGGGTCAACAAGAGACCCAGTACTTC CASSLRPAGQQETQYF TRBV5-6 16 NA NA TRBJ2-5
TGTGCCAGCAGCTCCCTCGAGGGGACTAGCGGAATGCTAGCCAAAAACATTCAGTACTTC CASSSLEGTSGMLAKNIQYF TRBV5-4 20 NA TRBD2 TRBJ2-4
TGCGCCAGCAGCTCTAGATCGAGGGAGAACACCGGGGAGCTGTTTTTT CASSSRSRENTGELFF TRBV5-1 16 NA NA TRBJ2-2
TGTGCTAGCAGCTCACTACAGGGTCTCCAAGAGACCCAGTACTTC CASSSLQGLQETQYF TRBV7-7 15 NA NA TRBJ2-5
TGTGCCAGCAGCAAAACTACAAGCTACAATGAGCAGTTCTTC CASSKTTSYNEQFF TRBV5-6 14 NA NA TRBJ2-1
TGTGCCAGCAGTTACTACGGGGGAAACGATTATGAGCAGTTCTTC CASSYYGGNDYEQFF TRBV6-6 15 NA NA TRBJ2-1
TGCAGCGTTTTAAGGCGGAGGGAGAGTTATGAGCAGTTCTTC CSVLRRRESYEQFF TRBV29-1 14 NA NA TRBJ2-1
TGTGCCAGCAGTCGCGCCGGACACCCACCAGGGCATTGGCCCCAGCATTTT CASSRAGHPPGHWPQHF TRBV28 17 once NA TRBJ1-5
TGTGCCAGCAGCGGGAAGGGGGGGGGCAGGGCTTTCTTT CASSGKGGGRAFF TRBV9 13 NA NA TRBJ1-1
TGTGCCAGCAGCTTAGACAGGGTAAATTCACCCCTCCACTTT CASSLDRVNSPLHF TRBV5-4 14 NA TRBD1 TRBJ1-6
TGTGCCAGCAGTCCAATCGACAGGGCCAACAATGAGCAGTTCTTC CASSPIDRANNEQFF TRBV2 15 few TRBD1 TRBJ2-1
TGTGCCAGCAGCCCACGACAGGGCGGTAATGAAAAACTGTTTTTT CASSPRQGGNEKLFF TRBV9 15 NA TRBD1 TRBJ1-4
TGTGCCAGCAGCGTACATCCCCCGGCTAGCGGGGGCGCAGATACGCAGTATTTT CASSVHPPASGGADTQYF TRBV9 18 once TRBD2 TRBJ2-3
TGTGCCAGCAGCAGCTTGACAGGGAACGACTACAATGAGCAGTTCTTC CASSSLTGNDYNEQFF TRBV9 16 NA TRBD1 TRBJ2-1
TGTGCCAGCCGGGGACAGGATAACTATGGCTACACCTTC CASRGQDNYGYTF TRBV27 13 NA TRBD1 TRBJ1-2
TGCGCCAGCAGCTACGGGAACACTGAAGCTTTCTTT CASSYGNTEAFF TRBV5-1 12 NA NA TRBJ1-1
TGTGCCTGGACCCTATCTATGAACACTGAAGCTTTCTTT CAWTLSMNTEAFF TRBV30 13 NA NA TRBJ1-1
TGTGCCAGCAGTTTTGCGGGAGAATGGAACACTGAAGCTTTCTTT CASSFAGEWNTEAFF TRBV28 15 NA NA TRBJ1-1
TGTGCCAGCAGTTTCGCGGTGGGGGGTGCCTATGGCTACACCTTC CASSFAVGGAYGYTF TRBV6-5 15 NA NA TRBJ1-2
TGTGCCAGCAGCATGACAGGGATCCCCTACAATGAGCAGTTCTTC CASSMTGIPYNEQFF TRBV7-9 15 NA TRBD1 TRBJ2-1
TGCAGCGTTGTCCGGGGGTTAAACACTGAAGCTTTCTTT CSVVRGLNTEAFF TRBV29-1 13 once NA TRBJ1-1
TGTGCCAGCAGCTCCCCTGGTGGGGGCTTGTATCAGCCCCAGCATTTT CASSSPGGGLYQPQHF TRBV7-2 16 NA NA TRBJ1-5
TGTGCCAGCAGTTACGGGGACAGCTACGGGGAGCTGTTTTTT CASSYGDSYGELFF TRBV6-5 14 once TRBD1 TRBJ2-2
TGTGCCAGCAGTTTCGGGGGCAAAAACATTCAGTACTTC CASSFGGKNIQYF TRBV2 13 NA NA TRBJ2-4
TGTGCCAGCAGTGGACCCCTTGACAGGGGAGTGAAACCCCTCCACTTT CASSGPLDRGVKPLHF TRBV2 16 NA TRBD1 TRBJ1-6
TGTGCCAGCAGCTCCGGGACCTATAATTCACCCCTCCACTTT CASSSGTYNSPLHF TRBV5-6 14 NA NA TRBJ1-6
TGTGCCAGCTCACCCCCGGACAGGGGGCATATCAATGAGCAGTTCTTC CASSPPDRGHINEQFF TRBV18 16 NA TRBD1 TRBJ2-1
TGTGCCAGCAGCTTAGAGCGGAACACTGAAGCTTTCTTT CASSLERNTEAFF TRBV11-2 13 NA NA TRBJ1-1
TGTGCCAGCAGCGTAGAGGGGGAACAGGACGAGCAGTACTTC CASSVEGEQDEQYF TRBV9 14 NA NA TRBJ2-7
TGTGCCACCAGCAGAGGCCCGACTAGCGGGGGGCGTTACAATGAGCAGTTCTTC CATSRGPTSGGRYNEQFF TRBV15 18 NA TRBD2 TRBJ2-1
TGTGCCAGCAGCCCGGCCGAGGGGGCTAGGGAAGCTTTCTTT CASSPAEGAREAFF TRBV7-9 14 NA TRBD1 TRBJ1-1
TGTGCCAGCGGCGCTAGCGGGAGGGTCGAGCAGTACTTC CASGASGRVEQYF TRBV6-1 13 NA TRBD2 TRBJ2-7
TGTGCCAGCAGCTTGAGAGAAACTTCTAATGAAAAACTGTTTTTT CASSLRETSNEKLFF TRBV5-6 15 once NA TRBJ1-4
TGTGCCAGCGGTGGGACTAGCGGGTTCTACGAGCAGTACTTC CASGGTSGFYEQYF TRBV7-9 14 few TRBD2 TRBJ2-7
TGTGCCAGCAGTTTGGGGACTAGTCCCTACAATGAGCAGTTCTTC CASSLGTSPYNEQFF TRBV6-5 15 NA TRBD2 TRBJ2-1
TGTGCCAGCAGCTTATCAGGATCAGATACGCAGTATTTT CASSLSGSDTQYF TRBV7-3 13 once NA TRBJ2-3
TGTGCCACCAGCAGAGATTCCAAAGGGGGCCTCGAGCAGTACTTC CATSRDSKGGLEQYF TRBV15 15 NA TRBD1 TRBJ2-7
TGTGCCAGCAGCTTATTGAGCGGGGGGGGATCAGATACGCAGTATTTT CASSLLSGGGSDTQYF TRBV7-9 16 NA TRBD2 TRBJ2-3
TGTGCCAGCAGTGACTCTAGCGGGAACACAGATACGCAGTATTTT CASSDSSGNTDTQYF TRBV6-4 15 NA TRBD2 TRBJ2-3
TGTGCCAGCAGCTTAGACGTCTTAGACTATGGCTACACCTTC CASSLDVLDYGYTF TRBV7-9 14 NA NA TRBJ1-2
TGCAGCGTTACTACCGGGGGCACCGGGGAGCTGTTTTTT CSVTTGGTGELFF TRBV29-1 13 NA NA TRBJ2-2
TGTGCCAGCAGAAAAGGGGCCTACACTGAAGCTTTCTTT CASRKGAYTEAFF TRBV6-5 13 NA NA TRBJ1-1
TGTGCCAGCAGTTTACAGAGGGCCCAGTTCTTC CASSLQRAQFF TRBV28 11 NA NA TRBJ2-1
TGCGCCAGCAGCCAAGAAGTCGGGAATGAGCAGTTCTTC CASSQEVGNEQFF TRBV4-1 13 NA NA TRBJ2-1
TGTGCCAGCAGCTTGGGGATAGCGGATTTCAATGAGCAGTTCTTC CASSLGIADFNEQFF TRBV5-6 15 NA NA TRBJ2-1
TGTGCCAGCAGCTTGCGGGGTCAGGATGAGCAGTTCTTC CASSLRGQDEQFF TRBV5-6 13 NA NA TRBJ2-1
TGTGCCACCCAGGGGGAGCTATCCGGCGATCCCCTCACTCTCCACTTT CATQGELSGDPLTLHF TRBV28 16 NA TRBD1 TRBJ1-6
TGTGCCAGCAGTTTATCCCTGAGTAACTACCGGACTGAAGCTTTCTTT CASSLSLSNYRTEAFF TRBV28 16 NA NA TRBJ1-1
TGCGCCAGCAGCCAAGGGGATAGCGGGGGGTACCAAGAGACCCAGTACTTC CASSQGDSGGYQETQYF TRBV4-1 17 once TRBD2 TRBJ2-5
TGTGCCAGTAGTATAGAGCAGGGTAGCCTAAATTCACCCCTCCACTTT CASSIEQGSLNSPLHF TRBV19 16 NA NA TRBJ1-6
TGTGCCAGCAGCTTTGGGCGGGAGAGAGAGCAGTACTTC CASSFGREREQYF TRBV5-4 13 NA TRBD2 TRBJ2-7